This is a list of T cell receptor beta chains from one sample in a study of T-cell reconstitution after alpha-beta-depleted transplantation in children. TCRdb reanalysed the PCR reads using MiXCR and keeps one entry per CDR3 protein. The repertoire consists of over 200,000 distinct CDR3 sequences, with around 9.5% occurring once and the leading ten covering approximately 6.6%. The sample consisted of PBMCs from the stem cell graft donor, taken from the stem cell graft. The receptors derive from a human donor who donated a stem cell graft to a child with acute lymphoblastic leukemia. The CDR3 runs from the conserved cysteine through the conserved F or W. D genes are given only for firm matches. Size values are once, few and many counts, or a class for expanded clones, and some rows have none.

cdr3_length j_call v_call clone_size d_call cdr3_aa cdr3_nt
10 TRBJ1-2 TRBV25-1 few NA CASSGWGYTF TGTGCCAGCAGTGGTTGGGGCTACACCTTC
14 TRBJ2-7 TRBV7-7 few NA CASSPVIGYNEQYF TGTGCCAGCAGCCCTGTCATAGGGTACAACGAGCAGTACTTC
14 TRBJ1-1 TRBV29-1 NA NA CSVEVRGGDTEAFF TGCAGCGTTGAAGTGCGGGGGGGGGACACTGAAGCTTTCTTT
12 TRBJ1-2 TRBV10-3 NA NA CAISAENYGYTF TGTGCCATCTCGGCAGAGAACTATGGCTACACCTTC
14 TRBJ2-1 TRBV4-3 many NA CASSQDRLGGEQFF TGCGCCAGCAGCCAAGATCGGCTAGGCGGTGAGCAGTTCTTC
15 TRBJ2-1 TRBV12-3/TRBV12-4 NA NA CASSLGGGAPNEQFF TGTGCCAGCAGTTTAGGGGGGGGCGCTCCGAATGAGCAGTTCTTC
15 TRBJ1-2 TRBV7-9 NA NA CASSQKIRELSGYTF TGTGCCAGCAGCCAAAAGATCAGGGAGTTAAGCGGCTACACCTTC
12 TRBJ2-5 TRBV12-3/TRBV12-4 many NA CASRDLKETQYF TGTGCCAGCAGGGACCTGAAAGAGACCCAGTACTTC
15 TRBJ1-4 TRBV5-1 many TRBD1 CASSSDRGYNEKLFF TGCGCCAGCAGCTCCGACAGGGGATACAATGAAAAACTGTTTTTT
14 TRBJ2-5 TRBV7-9 NA NA CASSFSAAVETQYF TGTGCCAGCAGCTTTTCAGCGGCGGTCGAGACCCAGTACTTC
13 TRBJ2-1 TRBV18 few TRBD2 CASSATGRGEQFF TGTGCCAGCTCAGCCACCGGGAGGGGTGAGCAGTTCTTC
15 TRBJ2-1 TRBV7-6 NA TRBD2 CATTSGGSSYNEQFF TGTGCCACCACTAGCGGGGGGAGCTCCTACAATGAGCAGTTCTTC
14 TRBJ1-1 TRBV20-1 many TRBD1 CSAPDFSGGTEAFF TGCAGTGCTCCAGACTTCTCAGGGGGCACTGAAGCTTTCTTT
17 TRBJ1-5 TRBV7-8 once NA CASSLVVRGGVAQPQHF TGTGCCAGCAGCTTAGTTGTGCGGGGTGGTGTAGCTCAGCCCCAGCATTTT
13 TRBJ2-5 TRBV10-3 many NA CAISGQAEETQYF TGTGCCATCAGTGGACAGGCCGAAGAGACCCAGTACTTC
15 TRBJ1-4 TRBV11-2 NA NA CASSLTVAGGEKLFF TGTGCCAGCAGCTTAACGGTGGCAGGAGGGGAAAAACTGTTTTTT
14 TRBJ2-5 TRBV3-1 many NA CASSQGLGSETQYF TGTGCCAGCAGCCAAGGTCTGGGGAGCGAGACCCAGTACTTC